Presented here are 10 T cell receptor beta chains from one specimen sequenced in a study of OX40 agonist ivuxolimab in advanced cancers. Profiled with immunoSEQ multiplex PCR; TCRdb holds only in-frame clones, not every one. This sample has approximately 45,000 clones, with 85% to 95% found just once. The specimen was CD4+ or CD8+ T cells sorted from blood, collected in a trial of the OX40 agonist ivuxolimab. These receptor sequences come from an adult with an advanced solid tumor such as melanoma, head and neck, liver or kidney cancer.

This chain links TRBV6-6 with TRBJ2-2; perhaps D is TRBD1 or TRBD2 (5 bases each). Trimming stripped 8 bases from V and 5 bases from J, with 18 bases between. This CDR3 comprises 15 residues. Looked up from germline, CDR1 is MNHNY and CDR2 is SVGAGI (reference sequence). CDR3 DNA sequence: TGTGCCAGCGACCCGGGGCAGGGAGAAACCGGGGAGCTGTTTTTT. Its protein is CASDPGQGETGELFF.

This clone has just one count. V and J are TRBV28 and TRBJ1-5; D remains unclear. Germline assignment: CDR1 MDHEN and CDR2 SYDVKM. This CDR3 has 14 amino acids. Trimming left V 3 bases short and J 4 bases short, with 10 bases between. CDR3 sequence: CASSLDFSNQPQHF. The CDR3, as DNA: TGTGCCAGCAGTTTGGATTTTTCAAATCAGCCCCAGCATTTT. Variable domain in full (rest from reference TRBV28 and TRBJ1-5): DVKVTQSSRYLVKRTGEKVFLECVQDMDHENMFWYRQDPGLGLRLIYFSYDVKMKEKGDIPEGYSVSREKKERFSLILESASTNQTSMYLCASSLDFSNQPQHFGDGTRLSIL.

The chain combines TRBV15 with TRBJ2-3, with 8 bases fitting TRBD2. The length of the CDR3 is 17 residues. Losses at the gene ends were 2 bases for V and 2 bases for J; bases not matched to a gene: 9. Germline-derived CDR1 and CDR2 are LNHNV and YYDKDF (reference sequence). CDR3 amino acids: CATSRYIWTSSTDTQYF. The CDR3 DNA sequence: TGTGCCACCAGCAGATACATCTGGACTAGCTCCACAGATACGCAGTATTTT.

The gene calls are TRBV19 and TRBJ2-5; no firm D call. V shed 5 bases and J shed 1 base, with 11 bases lying between them. CDR3 length: 14 residues. Germline values: CDR1 LNHDA, CDR2 SQIVND (reference sequence). The chain's CDR3 is CASSPPSFQETQYF. The CDR3 DNA reads as TGTGCCAGTAGTCCCCCGTCGTTCCAAGAGACCCAGTACTTC.

The rearrangement joins TRBV5-1 to TRBJ2-7; D may be TRBD2 (6 bases). Germline V gene lookup returns CDR1 SGHRS and CDR2 YFSETQ. Trimming stripped 0 bases from V and 5 bases from J, with 15 bases between. This CDR3 is built from 15 residues. The CDR3, as DNA: TGCGCCAGCAGCTTGGACGGGAGTCGTCTGGACGAGCAGTACTTC. This encodes CASSLDGSRLDEQYF.

The chain combines TRBV7-9 with TRBJ2-5, with a tentative D call TRBD2 (5 bases). Germline V CDR1 and CDR2: SEHNR, FQNEAQ (reference sequence). CDR3 length: 14 amino acids. The V and J ends lost 8 bases and 2 bases respectively, with 15 bases between them. The CDR3 loop is CASGDARVQETQYF. CDR3 DNA sequence: TGTGCCAGCGGCGACGCGAGGGTGCAAGAGACCCAGTACTTC. The full variable domain, rest sourced from reference TRBV7-9 and TRBJ2-5, is DTGVSQNPRHKITKRGQNVTFRCDPISEHNRLYWYRQTLGQGPEFLTYFQNEAQLEKSRLLSDRFSAERPKGSFSTLEIQRTEQGDSAMYLCASGDARVQETQYFGPGTRLLVL.

The J gene is TRBJ2-7, the V gene TRBV27; TRBD1 matches at 7 bases. The CDR3 spans 13 residues. V was pared by 2 bases and J by 3 bases, with 1 base of the junction left unmatched. Germline loops: CDR1 MNHEY, CDR2 SMNVEV (reference sequence). The CDR3 reads CASSLAGGYEQYF. The CDR3 DNA is TGTGCCAGCAGTTTAGCAGGGGGCTACGAGCAGTACTTC.

CDR3 sequence reads: CASSPGQNINYGYTF. Here the CDR3 DNA reads TGTGCCAGCAGCCCGGGACAGAATATCAACTATGGCTACACCTTC. The V call is TRBV5-4, the J call TRBJ1-2; 7 nucleotides align to TRBD1. This CDR3 has 15 residues. CDR1 is SGHNT, CDR2 YYREEE, per germline (reference sequence). V shed 4 bases, J shed 2 bases, and the junction held 8 bases outside the gene matches.

The chain employs TRBV9 and TRBJ1-5; unclear D gene. V was cut by 2 bases and J by 7 bases, with 16 bases left in between. CDR1 is SGDLS and CDR2 is YYNGEE in the germline V gene. This CDR3 has 15 amino acids. CDR3 residues: CASSVGGSLGQPQHF. As DNA, the CDR3 is TGTGCCAGCAGCGTGGGCGGGTCTCTGGGACAGCCCCAGCATTTT.

The rearrangement uses TRBV13 and TRBJ2-7; tentative D call: TRBD1 (5 bases). CDR1 is PRHDT, CDR2 FYEKMQ, per germline (reference sequence). The CDR3 consists of 14 residues. V was cut by 0 bases and J by 3 bases, with 9 bases left in between. The CDR3 DNA is TGTGCCAGCAGCTTAGGTAGGGGATTCTACGAGCAGTACTTC. It encodes CASSLGRGFYEQYF.